The next 11 T cell receptor beta chains were all read from a single sample in a study of blood T cell repertoires in COVID-19. The assay was immunoSEQ multiplex PCR, and TCRdb's table has in-frame clones only and misses some. This sample has roughly 340,000 clones; under 95% occur once, and the top ten carry less than 3.5%. The sequenced material came from peripheral blood. The receptors come from a woman aged 18-35 years who had recovered from COVID-19.

The chain has TRBV19 and TRBJ1-1; D gene unclear. This CDR3 is 12 amino acids long. Trimming stripped 5 bases from V and 1 base from J, with 5 bases between. Germline CDR1 LNHDA, CDR2 SQIVND (reference sequence). The CDR3 region has the DNA TGTGCCAGTAGTCCCTGGAACACTGAAGCTTTCTTT. It specifies CASSPWNTEAFF.

The chain couples TRBV25-1 to TRBJ1-6, with D perhaps TRBD1 (6 bases). V was cut by 8 bases and J by 9 bases, with 17 bases left in between. CDR3 length equals 14 residues. The germline CDR1 and CDR2 sequences are MGHDK and SYGVNS. The CDR3 loop is CASEEDSWASPLHF. The DNA of the CDR3 is TGTGCCAGCGAAGAGGACAGTTGGGCTTCACCCCTCCACTTT.

The chain has TRBV7-9 and TRBJ1-3, with 7 nucleotides matching TRBD1. CDR3 size: 13 residues. Germline CDR1 and CDR2: SEHNR and FQNEAQ (reference sequence). The V and J ends lost 5 bases and 6 bases, in that order; junction bases with no gene match: 4. CDR3 sequence reads: CASSRGGKNTIYF. CDR3 nucleotides: TGTGCCAGCAGCCGAGGGGGCAAAAACACCATATATTTT.

The V and J genes are TRBV6-2 or TRBV6-3 and TRBJ2-1, with D perhaps matching TRBD2 (5 bases). This CDR3 has 13 amino acids. The V end lost 2 bases, the J end lost 9 bases, and 11 bases lay between the germline ends. Germline lookup yields CDR1 MNHEY and CDR2 SVGEGT. CDR3 sequence reads: CASSYPDLSEQFF. CDR3 DNA sequence: TGTGCCAGCAGTTACCCGGACTTATCTGAGCAGTTCTTC.

The genes are TRBV10-3 and TRBJ1-4; 7 bases map to TRBD1. This CDR3 contains 16 residues. J gave up 8 bases and V 2 bases, and 11 bases lay outside the gene matches. Germline loops: CDR1 ENHRY, CDR2 SYGVKD. CDR3 loop: CAISERATGSGEKLFF. CDR3 DNA sequence: TGTGCCATCAGTGAGCGGGCGACAGGGTCGGGCGAAAAACTGTTTTTT.

This clone turned up a few times. The gene calls are TRBV2 and TRBJ2-2; no clear D gene. Germline CDR1 reads SNHLY; CDR2 reads FYNNEI. Deletions cut 3 bases from V and 7 bases from J, with 9 bases between. The CDR3 covers 13 residues. The CDR3 DNA reads TGTGCCAGCAGTGACCAGGCCAGCGGGGAGCTGTTTTTT. It codes for CASSDQASGELFF.

The chain combines TRBV5-4 with TRBJ1-2; D unclear. The CDR3 runs 13 residues. Germline V gene data show CDR1 as SGHNT and CDR2 as YYREEE (reference sequence). V was pared by 3 bases and J by 8 bases, with 14 bases between. CDR3 sequence reads: CASSSDSLNGYTF. CDR3 DNA sequence: TGTGCCAGCAGCTCCGACTCCCTCAACGGCTACACCTTC.

This clone came up once. One end of the junction does not line up with germline, which may come from a read error. V usage is TRBV12-3 or TRBV12-4 and J usage is TRBJ2-3; D unresolved. The CDR3 is made up of 13 amino acids. The CDR3 DNA follows: TGTGCCAGCAGTTTAACGGTCGGTGACTTCCTCGTTTTT. Its translation is CASSLTVGDFLVF.

The rearrangement uses TRBV27 and TRBJ1-2; 8 nucleotides align to TRBD1. Germline CDR1 MNHEY, CDR2 SMNVEV (reference sequence). The CDR3 extends over 17 amino acids. With 1 base clipped from V and 1 base from J, the junction kept 8 bases outside the gene matches. The DNA of the CDR3 is TGTGCCAGCAGTTTATTGGGACAGGAGGCTTTTAACTATGGCTACACCTTC. Translated, it gives CASSLLGQEAFNYGYTF.

The V gene is TRBV5-6, the J gene TRBJ1-4; D might be TRBD1 (5 bases). With 1 base removed from V and 10 bases from J, the gap between germline ends came to 17 bases. The CDR3 is 15 amino acids. CDR1 is SGHDT and CDR2 is YYEEEE in the germline V gene. CDR3 residues: CASSLFDRQPGKLFF. The DNA of the CDR3 is TGTGCCAGCAGCTTGTTTGACCGACAGCCAGGAAAACTGTTTTTT.

The chain has TRBV29-1 and TRBJ2-1, with 8 bases that match TRBD1. Germline assignment: CDR1 SQVTM and CDR2 ANQGSEA. Trimming at V came to 7 bases and at J to 2 bases, leaving 4 bases not matched to a gene. The CDR3 is 13 residues long. DNA of the CDR3: TGCAGCGCCGGACAGGGACCCTACAATGAGCAGTTCTTC. Amino acid sequence: CSAGQGPYNEQFF.